In its sample, the clone carrying this T cell receptor (beta chain) was seen a few times. The target antigen is unknown. This CDR3 comprises 15 residues. Germline CDR1 and CDR2: SGHRS and YFSETQ. V lost 3 bases and J lost 7; bases outside the gene matches: 7. The source of the sample is a study of blood T cells in healthy people across ages. Findings and caveats of the study: TCR beta diversity correlated strongly with naive T cell percentage.

PCR was performed a second time for about 7 to 11 cycles using a sample-barcoded 5' primer and a J-beta primer mix. TCRdb called the 5' RACE reads again in MiXCR, with one record for every CDR3 protein. The sample consists of 700,000 or so distinct CDR3 sequences, around 43% of them appearing once. V is TRBV5-1 and J is TRBJ1-4; 9 nucleotides agree with TRBD1. The clonotype originates from an elderly man in good health. The sample consisted of blood. This CDR3 is CASSSTQGAGEKLFF. The DNA of the CDR3 is TGCGCCAGCAGCTCCACACAGGGGGCAGGTGAAAAACTGTTTTTT.